One sample yielded the 20 T cell receptor beta chains listed below, sequenced in a study of T cells in Graves' hyperthyroidism and ophthalmopathy. Using RNA transcripts as the source, TCR beta CDR3 regions were amplified. A set of HTBI primers served as the primers for a first-round RT-PCR of the TCR CDR3. TCRdb itself ran the multiplex PCR reads through MiXCR, one entry per CDR3 protein. The data show approximately 510,000 distinct CDR3 sequences, 40% to 50% seen once. Sample: peripheral blood or thyroid tissue (not recorded which). These receptors all stem from an adult woman with Graves' disease, either hyperthyroidism or ophthalmopathy (not recorded which).

This clonotype was seen only a few times. The chain employs TRBV2 and TRBJ2-3; no clear D gene. V was shortened by 1 base and J by 4 bases, with 3 bases between the two germline ends. From germline, CDR1 is SNHLY and CDR2 FYNNEI. The CDR3 has 12 residues. The CDR3 spells CASSEGSDTQYF. The CDR3 region has the DNA TGTGCCAGCAGTGAAGGGTCAGATACGCAGTATTTT.

This clonotype was seen repeatedly, ten times or more. The chain couples TRBV2 to TRBJ2-2; no firm D call. Germline V gene data show CDR1 as SNHLY and CDR2 as FYNNEI. This CDR3 comprises 15 residues. V was trimmed by 7 bases and J by 1 base, leaving 13 bases between them. The DNA of the CDR3 is TGTGCCAGCAACCTGTTGCCAGTGAACACCGGGGAGCTGTTTTTT. This gives the protein CASNLLPVNTGELFF.

This clonotype was recorded at least ten times. The J gene is TRBJ1-1, the V gene TRBV3-1; D ambiguous. The germline CDR1 and CDR2 sequences are LGHDT and YNNKEL (reference sequence). Trimming removed 4 bases from V and 0 bases from J, with 9 bases in between. The CDR3 extends over 14 amino acids. CDR3 protein: CASSRQELNTEAFF. The CDR3 DNA is TGTGCCAGCAGCCGACAAGAGTTGAACACTGAAGCTTTCTTT.

This chain joins TRBV5-1 and TRBJ1-1; TRBD1 is a possible D gene (5 bases). The CDR3 consists of 15 residues. The V gene lost 0 bases and the J gene lost 5 bases, with 14 bases spanning the gap. Per germline, CDR1 SGHRS and CDR2 YFSETQ. This CDR3 is CASSLAGRDGTEAFF. CDR3 nucleotide sequence: TGCGCCAGCAGCTTGGCAGGAAGGGACGGGACTGAAGCTTTCTTT.

This chain uses TRBV14 with TRBJ1-4, with D uncertain. The V gene lost 3 bases and the J gene lost 5 bases, with 13 bases spanning the gap. Germline V gene data show CDR1 as SGHDN and CDR2 as FVKESK. CDR3 length: 15 residues. CDR3 residues: CASSHRVGANEKLFF. DNA of the CDR3: TGTGCCAGCAGCCACCGAGTGGGCGCAAATGAAAAACTGTTTTTT.

The chain recombines TRBV19 with TRBJ1-2; 9 nucleotides line up with TRBD1. The ends lost 5 bases at V and 3 bases at J; junction bases unmatched: 7. The CDR3 has 15 residues. Germline V gene data show CDR1 as LNHDA and CDR2 as SQIVND (reference sequence). The CDR3 DNA reads as TGTGCCAGTAGTGGGTGGACAGGGGAGCACTATGGCTACACCTTC. Its protein product is CASSGWTGEHYGYTF.

Only a few counts were recorded for this clonotype. The J gene is TRBJ1-1, the V gene TRBV6-5, with D possibly matching TRBD1 (6 bases). CDR1 and CDR2 from the germline V gene are MNHEY and SVGAGI. This CDR3 is 17 amino acids long. V was pared by 2 bases and J by 3 bases, with 19 bases between. CDR3 nucleotides: TGTGCCAGCAGTTACCCAAAAGGGGGGGGGCGCGACACTGAAGCTTTCTTT. This encodes CASSYPKGGGRDTEAFF.

The chain couples TRBV20-1 to TRBJ1-1; D remains ambiguous. The CDR3 sequence is 15 residues long. Deletions cut 0 bases from V and 1 base from J, with 12 bases between. Looked up from germline, CDR1 is DFQATT and CDR2 is SNEGSKA (reference sequence). The CDR3 sequence is CSARDPRGQNTEAFF. The CDR3 region has the DNA TGCAGTGCTAGAGATCCTCGAGGCCAGAACACTGAAGCTTTCTTT.

The table lists this clonotype with many counts. V is TRBV6-1 and J is TRBJ2-5; no definite D call. The CDR3 spans 13 residues. CDR1 and CDR2 (germline): MNHNS, SASEGT. Trimming removed 1 base at V and 3 bases at J, with 6 bases between. The CDR3 region has the DNA TGTGCCAGCAGTGAAGGGACGGAAGAGACCCAGTACTTC. This encodes CASSEGTEETQYF.

V and J are TRBV19 and TRBJ1-3, with TRBD1 matching 7 bases. Trimming took 7 bases from V and 2 from J; bases not matched to a gene: 2. This CDR3 has 13 amino acids. CDR1 and CDR2 (germline): LNHDA, SQIVND (reference sequence). The chain's CDR3 is CASIQGTGNTIYF. CDR3 nucleotides: TGTGCCAGTATACAGGGGACTGGAAACACCATATATTTT.

Many counts were recorded for this clonotype. The V gene is TRBV6-1, the J gene TRBJ1-1, with D hard to call. CDR1 and CDR2 (germline): MNHNS, SASEGT. Trimming removed 7 bases at V and 3 bases at J, with 15 bases between. The CDR3 is 14 residues long. The CDR3 sequence: CASKKNGEHTEAFF. CDR3 sequence (DNA): TGTGCCAGCAAAAAGAACGGGGAACACACTGAAGCTTTCTTT.

This clonotype came up many times. The V call is TRBV7-2, the J call TRBJ2-2; 10 nucleotides match TRBD2. The V gene's germline CDR1 is SGHTA and CDR2 FQGNSA. This CDR3 spans 16 amino acids. V shed 2 bases and J 6 bases; nucleotides not matched to a gene: 6. The CDR3 is CASSLLPSGSSGELFF. CDR3 bases: TGTGCCAGCAGCTTACTGCCTAGCGGGAGTTCCGGGGAGCTGTTTTTT.

The chain is built from TRBV2 and TRBJ2-1; D gene ambiguous. V lost 5 bases and J 5 bases, leaving 7 bases between the germline ends. The CDR3 is 12 residues long. Germline V lookup: CDR1 SNHLY, CDR2 FYNNEI. The CDR3 nucleotides read TGTGCCAGCAGTTACACAGACAATGAGCAGTTCTTC. It translates to CASSYTDNEQFF.

This clonotype was seen at least ten times. The chain combines TRBV7-9 with TRBJ1-1; D call uncertain. Germline values: CDR1 SEHNR, CDR2 FQNEAQ (reference sequence). The CDR3 length is 13 residues. Trimming left V 1 base short and J 1 base short, with 4 bases between. In nucleotides, the CDR3 is TGTGCCAGCAGCTTAGTGACGAACACTGAAGCTTTCTTT. Protein sequence: CASSLVTNTEAFF.

This clonotype was seen only once. V is TRBV7-2 and J is TRBJ2-2; the D is unclear. CDR1 is SGHTA, CDR2 FQGNSA, per germline. Trimming took off 5 bases at V and 5 bases at J, with 9 bases between the two ends. This CDR3 contains 13 residues. The CDR3 coding sequence is TGTGCCAGCAGCCCTCAAGAAACCGGGGAGCTGTTTTTT. This codes for CASSPQETGELFF.

This clonotype was seen at least ten times. CDR3: CSARGVNSPLHF. The DNA for the CDR3 is TGCAGTGCTAGAGGGGTTAATTCACCCCTCCACTTT. The chain employs TRBV20-1 and TRBJ1-6; D gene unclear. Germline values: CDR1 DFQATT, CDR2 SNEGSKA (reference sequence). Trimming pared 1 base from V and 6 bases from J, leaving 4 bases between. The CDR3 runs to 12 residues.

The chain is built from TRBV2 and TRBJ2-7; 7 bases align to TRBD2. The CDR3 runs 14 residues. Germline CDR1 is SNHLY and CDR2 is FYNNEI. Trimming cost V 4 bases and J 5 bases; bases outside gene matches: 8. For the CDR3, the DNA is TGTGCCAGCAGTGGCGGGAGTCACGGGGACGAGCAGTACTTC. It encodes CASSGGSHGDEQYF.

This chain uses TRBV7-2 with TRBJ1-3; D call uncertain. Germline CDR1 SGHTA, CDR2 FQGNSA. The V end was cut by 1 base, the J end by 4 bases, with 11 bases between. This CDR3 has 15 residues. Written as DNA, the CDR3 is TGTGCCAGCAGCTTAGTTGGGGTTATGGGAAACACCATATATTTT. Translation gives CASSLVGVMGNTIYF. Drawing the rest from reference TRBV7-2 and TRBJ1-3, the complete variable domain is GAGVSQSPSNKVTEKGKDVELRCDPISGHTALYWYRQSLGQGLEFLIYFQGNSAPDKSGLPSDRFSAERTGGSVSTLTIQRTQQEDSAVYLCASSLVGVMGNTIYFGEGSWLTVV.

With respect to this clonotype: No conserved phenylalanine or tryptophan ends this CDR3, so it is likely a read error. No DNA is shown, since the ends of the CDR3 on it are uncertain; the CDR3 is the one TCRdb lists. CDR3 amino acids: CASSLADSFSPY. This sequence joins TRBV7-9 and TRBJ1-2; the table's D call, TRBD1, was not checked against the DNA. From its first to its last residue, the CDR3 has 12 amino acids. Germline V gives CDR1 SEHNR, CDR2 FQNEAQ (reference sequence).

The sample holds a few counts of this clonotype. The genes are TRBV3-1 and TRBJ2-7, with 9 bases aligning to TRBD2. The CDR3 is 15 residues long. V trimming: 0 bases; J trimming: 6 bases; junction bases outside the gene matches: 6. Germline V gene data show CDR1 as LGHDT and CDR2 as YNNKEL (reference sequence). As DNA, the CDR3 is TGTGCCAGCAGCCAAGAGCCTAGCGGGATTGGCGAGCAGTACTTC. Translated: CASSQEPSGIGEQYF.